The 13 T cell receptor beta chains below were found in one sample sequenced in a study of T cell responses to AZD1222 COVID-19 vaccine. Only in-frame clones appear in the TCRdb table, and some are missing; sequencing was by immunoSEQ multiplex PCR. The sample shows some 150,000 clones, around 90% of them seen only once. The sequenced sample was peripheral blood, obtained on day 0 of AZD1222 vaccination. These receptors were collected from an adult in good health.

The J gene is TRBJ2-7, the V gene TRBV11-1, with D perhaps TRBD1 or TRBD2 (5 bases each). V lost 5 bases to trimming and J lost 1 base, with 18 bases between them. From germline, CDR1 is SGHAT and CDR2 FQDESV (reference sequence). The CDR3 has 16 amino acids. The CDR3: CASSALSLGVSYEQYF. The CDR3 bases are TGTGCCAGCAGCGCGCTTAGCCTGGGGGTATCCTACGAGCAGTACTTC. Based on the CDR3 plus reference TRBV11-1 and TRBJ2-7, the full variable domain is EAEVAQSPRYKITEKSQAVAFWCDPISGHATLYWYRQILGQGPELLVQFQDESVVDDSQLPKDRFSAERLKGVDSTLKIQPAELGDSAMYLCASSALSLGVSYEQYFGPGTRLTVT.

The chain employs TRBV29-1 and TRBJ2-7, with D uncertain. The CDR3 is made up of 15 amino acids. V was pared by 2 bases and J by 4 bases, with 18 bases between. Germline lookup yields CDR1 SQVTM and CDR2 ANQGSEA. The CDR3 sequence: CSVERLGSEQYEQYF. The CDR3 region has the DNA TGCAGCGTTGAACGTCTCGGGTCCGAACAATACGAGCAGTACTTC.

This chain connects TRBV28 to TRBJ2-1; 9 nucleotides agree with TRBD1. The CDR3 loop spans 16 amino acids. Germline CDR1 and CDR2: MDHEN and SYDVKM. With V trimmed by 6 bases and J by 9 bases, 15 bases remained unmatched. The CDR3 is CASSHYSRDRVGEQFF. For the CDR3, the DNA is TGTGCCAGCAGCCATTATTCCCGGGACAGGGTTGGTGAGCAGTTCTTC.

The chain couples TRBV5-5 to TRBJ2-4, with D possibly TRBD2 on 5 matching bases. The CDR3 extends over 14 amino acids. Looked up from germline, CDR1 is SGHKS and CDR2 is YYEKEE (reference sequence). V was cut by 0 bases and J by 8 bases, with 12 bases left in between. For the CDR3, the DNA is TGTGCCAGCAGCTTGGCCGGAGGTGATGACATTCAGTACTTC. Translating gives CASSLAGGDDIQYF. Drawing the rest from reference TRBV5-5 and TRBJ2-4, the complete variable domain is DAGVTQSPTHLIKTRGQQVTLRCSPISGHKSVSWYQQVLGQGPQFIFQYYEKEERGRGNFPDRFSARQFPNYSSELNVNALLLGDSALYLCASSLAGGDDIQYFGAGTRLSVL.

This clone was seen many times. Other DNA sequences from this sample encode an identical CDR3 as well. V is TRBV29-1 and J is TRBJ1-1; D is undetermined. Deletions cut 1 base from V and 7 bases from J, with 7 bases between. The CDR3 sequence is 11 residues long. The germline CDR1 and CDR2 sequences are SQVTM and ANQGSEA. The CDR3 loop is CSVEGLGEAFF. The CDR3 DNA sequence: TGCAGCGTTGAAGGGTTGGGTGAAGCTTTCTTT.

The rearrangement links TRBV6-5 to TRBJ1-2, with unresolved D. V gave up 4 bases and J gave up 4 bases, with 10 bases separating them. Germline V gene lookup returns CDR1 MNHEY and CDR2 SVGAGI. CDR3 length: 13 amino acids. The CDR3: CASSLGRTYGYTF. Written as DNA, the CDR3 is TGTGCCAGCAGTTTAGGGCGGACCTATGGCTACACCTTC.

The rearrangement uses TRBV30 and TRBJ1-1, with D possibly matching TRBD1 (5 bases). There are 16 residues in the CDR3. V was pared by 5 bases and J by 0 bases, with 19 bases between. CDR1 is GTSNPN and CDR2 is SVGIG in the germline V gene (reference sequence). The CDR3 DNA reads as TGTGCCTGGTGCCTCGGGGGTCCGGCCATGAACACTGAAGCTTTCTTT. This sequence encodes CAWCLGGPAMNTEAFF.

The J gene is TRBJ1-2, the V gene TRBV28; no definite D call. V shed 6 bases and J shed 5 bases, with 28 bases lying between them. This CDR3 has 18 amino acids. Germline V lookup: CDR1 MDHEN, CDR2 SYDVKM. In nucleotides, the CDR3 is TGTGCCAGCAGCACAACTCGGGCGGCCGCCGGCGGAGGGTATGGCTACACCTTC. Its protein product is CASSTTRAAAGGGYGYTF.

The CDR3 spells CASSLDETVKQYF. Here the CDR3 DNA reads TGTGCCAGCAGCTTAGACGAGACAGTGAAGCAGTACTTC. The V gene is TRBV7-2, the J gene TRBJ2-7; D may be TRBD1 (5 bases). CDR1 and CDR2 (germline): SGHTA, FQGNSA. V was cut by 1 base and J by 8 bases, with 12 bases left in between. This CDR3 comprises 13 residues.

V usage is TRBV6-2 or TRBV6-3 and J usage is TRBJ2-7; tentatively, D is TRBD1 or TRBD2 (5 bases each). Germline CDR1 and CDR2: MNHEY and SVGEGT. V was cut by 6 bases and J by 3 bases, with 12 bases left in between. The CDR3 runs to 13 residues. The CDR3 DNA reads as TGTGCCAGCAGCCCCGGGGCTGACTACGAGCAGTACTTC. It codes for CASSPGADYEQYF.

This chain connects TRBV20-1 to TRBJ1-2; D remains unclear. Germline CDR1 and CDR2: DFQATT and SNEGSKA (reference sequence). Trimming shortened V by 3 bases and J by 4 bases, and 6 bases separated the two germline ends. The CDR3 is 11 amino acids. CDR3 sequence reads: CSARDIYGYTF. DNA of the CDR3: TGCAGTGCTAGGGATATCTATGGCTACACCTTC.

The chain's CDR3 is CASSPLTSQETQYF. Here the CDR3 DNA reads TGTGCCAGCAGCCCTCTGACAAGTCAAGAGACCCAGTACTTC. The J gene is TRBJ2-5, the V gene TRBV7-9; D is ambiguous. CDR3 length: 14 amino acids. Per germline, CDR1 SEHNR and CDR2 FQNEAQ (reference sequence). Trimming cost V 5 bases and J 2 bases, with 12 bases left between them.

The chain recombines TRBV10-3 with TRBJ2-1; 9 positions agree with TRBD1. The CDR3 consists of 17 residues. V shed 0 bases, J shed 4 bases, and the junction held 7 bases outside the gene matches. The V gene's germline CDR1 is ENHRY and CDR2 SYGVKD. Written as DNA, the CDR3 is TGTGCCATCAGTGAGTCGGGGGACAGGGAGCTTTACAATGAGCAGTTCTTC. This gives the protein CAISESGDRELYNEQFF.